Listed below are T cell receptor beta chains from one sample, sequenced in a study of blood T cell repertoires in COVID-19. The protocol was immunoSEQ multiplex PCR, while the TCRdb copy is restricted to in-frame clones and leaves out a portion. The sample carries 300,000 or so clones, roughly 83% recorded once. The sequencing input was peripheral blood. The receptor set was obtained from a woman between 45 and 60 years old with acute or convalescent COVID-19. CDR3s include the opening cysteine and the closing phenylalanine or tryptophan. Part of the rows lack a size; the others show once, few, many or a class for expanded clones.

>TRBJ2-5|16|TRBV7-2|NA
CASSSLPQGISETQYF
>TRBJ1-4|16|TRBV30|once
CAWSDPLGALREKLFF
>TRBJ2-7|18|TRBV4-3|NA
CASSQASGLAGASYEQYF
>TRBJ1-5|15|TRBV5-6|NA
CASSLGGRSNQPQHF
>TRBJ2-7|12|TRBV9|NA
CASSVFSGEQYF
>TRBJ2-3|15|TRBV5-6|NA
CASSIAPASTDTQYF
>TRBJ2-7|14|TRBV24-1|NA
CATGAGTGSYEQYF
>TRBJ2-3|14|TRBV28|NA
CARNLAGVTDTQYF
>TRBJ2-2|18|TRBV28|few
CASSLRSIRGPSTGELFF
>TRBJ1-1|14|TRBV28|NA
CASSPLRGFTEAFF
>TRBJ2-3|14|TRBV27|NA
CASSWGLGTDTQYF
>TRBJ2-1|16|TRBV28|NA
CASSLRGNPGYNEQFF
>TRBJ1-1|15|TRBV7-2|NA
CASSWGTGVNTEAFF
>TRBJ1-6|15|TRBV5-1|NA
CASSYGRGIGSPLHF
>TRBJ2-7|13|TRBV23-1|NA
CASSTSDRDEQYF
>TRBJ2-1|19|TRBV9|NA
CASSPPGGTSESSYNEQFF
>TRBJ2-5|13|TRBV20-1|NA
CSASKSVQETQYF
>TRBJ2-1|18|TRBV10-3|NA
CAISPSSGRGEKLNEQFF
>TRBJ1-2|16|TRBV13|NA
CASSLGPGTRGPGYTF
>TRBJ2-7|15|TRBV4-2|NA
CASSPGLAGVLRKYF
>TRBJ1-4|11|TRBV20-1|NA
CSAPRGGRLFF
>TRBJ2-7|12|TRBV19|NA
CASSGRFYEQYF
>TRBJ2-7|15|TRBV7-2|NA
CASSRDWRSTLEQYF
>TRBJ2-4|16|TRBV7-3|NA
CASSSTGGEAENIQYF
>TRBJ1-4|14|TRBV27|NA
CASNPTGGGEKLFF
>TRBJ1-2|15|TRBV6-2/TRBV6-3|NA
CASSYNQRTGYGYTF
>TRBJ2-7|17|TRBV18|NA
CASSPPLGAGTFYEQYF
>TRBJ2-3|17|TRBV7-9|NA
CASSTTSGRIYTDTQYF
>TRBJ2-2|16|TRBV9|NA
CASSGHSGKVTGELFF
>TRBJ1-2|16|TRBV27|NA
CASSLSVAQANYGYTF
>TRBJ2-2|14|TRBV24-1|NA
CATKRQGGTGELFF
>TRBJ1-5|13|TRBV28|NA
CASISSGNQPQHF
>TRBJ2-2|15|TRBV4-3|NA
CASSQDPGNTGELFF
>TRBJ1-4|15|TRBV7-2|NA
CASSLAGTTNEKLFF
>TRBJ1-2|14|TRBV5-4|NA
CASSFDRGGGGYTF
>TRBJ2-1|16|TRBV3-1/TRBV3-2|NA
CASSPPWSLHGNEQFF
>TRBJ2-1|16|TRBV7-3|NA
CASSWGLAGGVGEQFF
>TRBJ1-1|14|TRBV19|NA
CASRDNRGNTEAFF
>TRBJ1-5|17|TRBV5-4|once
CASSLGPGQGFYQPQHF
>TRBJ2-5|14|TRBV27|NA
CASSLRSAQETQYF
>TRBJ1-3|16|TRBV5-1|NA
CASSLDSGASGNTIYF
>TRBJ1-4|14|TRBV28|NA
CASSLGQHHEKLFF
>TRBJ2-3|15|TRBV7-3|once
CASSLYRGNTDTQYF
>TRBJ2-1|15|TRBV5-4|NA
CASSLVDRLYNEQFF
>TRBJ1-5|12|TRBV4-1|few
CASGALGQPQHF
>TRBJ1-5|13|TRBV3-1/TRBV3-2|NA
CASSRSISQPQHF
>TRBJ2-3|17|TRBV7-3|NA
CASSLESFRTSVDTQYF
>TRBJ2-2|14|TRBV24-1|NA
CATSGTGNTGELFF
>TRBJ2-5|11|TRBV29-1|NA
CSAYRTQTQYF
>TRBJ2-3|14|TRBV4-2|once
CASSPATRGDTQYF
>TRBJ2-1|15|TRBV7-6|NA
CASSIEAHQSNEQFF
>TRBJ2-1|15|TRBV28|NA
CASSPPGQRYNEQFF
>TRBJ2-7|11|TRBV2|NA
CASRLPWQQYF
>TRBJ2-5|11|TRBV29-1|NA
CSHVVGETQYF